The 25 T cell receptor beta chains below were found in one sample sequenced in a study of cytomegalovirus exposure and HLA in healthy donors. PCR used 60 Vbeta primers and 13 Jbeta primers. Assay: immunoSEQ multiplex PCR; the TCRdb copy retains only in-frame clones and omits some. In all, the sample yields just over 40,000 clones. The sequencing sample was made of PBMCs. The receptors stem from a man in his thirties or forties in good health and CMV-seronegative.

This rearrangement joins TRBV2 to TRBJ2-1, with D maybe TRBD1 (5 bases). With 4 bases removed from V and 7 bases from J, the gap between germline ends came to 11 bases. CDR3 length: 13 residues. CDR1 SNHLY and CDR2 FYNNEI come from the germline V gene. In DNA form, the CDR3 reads TGTGCCAGCAGTGGTAAGGGGCGGAATGAGCAGTTCTTC. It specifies CASSGKGRNEQFF.

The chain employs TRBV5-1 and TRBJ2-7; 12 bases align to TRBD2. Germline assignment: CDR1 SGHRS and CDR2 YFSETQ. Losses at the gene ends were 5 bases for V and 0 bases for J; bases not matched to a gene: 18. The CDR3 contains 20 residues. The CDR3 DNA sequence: TGCGCCAGCAGGGGTGAAAGCGGGACTAGCGGGCCGAAGAGCTCCTACGAGCAGTACTTC. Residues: CASRGESGTSGPKSSYEQYF.

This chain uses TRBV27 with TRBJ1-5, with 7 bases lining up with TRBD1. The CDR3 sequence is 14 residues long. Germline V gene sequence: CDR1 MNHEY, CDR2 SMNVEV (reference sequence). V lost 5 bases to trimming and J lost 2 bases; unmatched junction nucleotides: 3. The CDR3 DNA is TGTGCCAGCAGTCGAACAGGGGGCAATCAGCCCCAGCATTTT. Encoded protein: CASSRTGGNQPQHF.

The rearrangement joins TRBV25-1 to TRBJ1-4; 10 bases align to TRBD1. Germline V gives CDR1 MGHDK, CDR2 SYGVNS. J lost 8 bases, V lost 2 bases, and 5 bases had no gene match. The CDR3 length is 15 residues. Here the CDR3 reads CASSETGTGEEKLFF. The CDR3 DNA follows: TGTGCCAGCAGTGAAACCGGGACAGGGGAGGAAAAACTGTTTTTT.

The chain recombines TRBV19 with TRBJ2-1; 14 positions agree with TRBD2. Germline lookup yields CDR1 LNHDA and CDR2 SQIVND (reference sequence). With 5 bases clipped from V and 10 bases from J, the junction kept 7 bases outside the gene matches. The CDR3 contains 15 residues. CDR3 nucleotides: TGTGCCAGTAGTTCAGGACTAGCGGGAGGCGTGGAGCAGTTCTTC. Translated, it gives CASSSGLAGGVEQFF. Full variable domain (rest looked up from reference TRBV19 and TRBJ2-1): DGGITQSPKYLFRKEGQNVTLSCEQNLNHDAMYWYRQDPGQGLRLIYYSQIVNDFQKGDIAEGYSVSREKKESFPLTVTSAQKNPTAFYLCASSSGLAGGVEQFFGPGTRLTVL.

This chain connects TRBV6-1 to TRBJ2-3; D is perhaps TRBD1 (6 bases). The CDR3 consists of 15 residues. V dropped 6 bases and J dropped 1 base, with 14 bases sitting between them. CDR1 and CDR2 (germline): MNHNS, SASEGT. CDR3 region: CASSPRGMGTDTQYF. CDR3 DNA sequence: TGTGCCAGCAGCCCCAGGGGAATGGGCACAGATACGCAGTATTTT.

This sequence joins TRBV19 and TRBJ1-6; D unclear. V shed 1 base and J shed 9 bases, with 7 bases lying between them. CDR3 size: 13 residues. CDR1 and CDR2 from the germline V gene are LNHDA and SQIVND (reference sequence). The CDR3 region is CASSIGLFSPLHF. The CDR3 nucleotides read TGTGCCAGTAGTATAGGTCTTTTTTCACCCCTCCACTTT.

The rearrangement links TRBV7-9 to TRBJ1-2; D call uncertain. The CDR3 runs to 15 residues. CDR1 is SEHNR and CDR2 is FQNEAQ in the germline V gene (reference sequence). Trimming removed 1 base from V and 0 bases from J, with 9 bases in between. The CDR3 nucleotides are TGTGCCAGCAGCTTAGACGGGGATCCTAACTATGGCTACACCTTC. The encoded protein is CASSLDGDPNYGYTF.

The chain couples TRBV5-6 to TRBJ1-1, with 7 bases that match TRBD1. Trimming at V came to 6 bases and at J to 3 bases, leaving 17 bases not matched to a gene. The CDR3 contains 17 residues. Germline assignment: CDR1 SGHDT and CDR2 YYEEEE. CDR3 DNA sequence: TGTGCCAGCACCACGACTGCGACAGGGCGGCTGGACACTGAAGCTTTCTTT. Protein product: CASTTTATGRLDTEAFF.

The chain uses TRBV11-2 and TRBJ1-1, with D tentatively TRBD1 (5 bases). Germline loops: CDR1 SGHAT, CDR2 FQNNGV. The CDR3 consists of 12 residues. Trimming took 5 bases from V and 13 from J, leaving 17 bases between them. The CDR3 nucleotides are TGTGCCAGCAGCCGGGAGCAGGGATCGGATTTCTTT. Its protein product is CASSREQGSDFF.

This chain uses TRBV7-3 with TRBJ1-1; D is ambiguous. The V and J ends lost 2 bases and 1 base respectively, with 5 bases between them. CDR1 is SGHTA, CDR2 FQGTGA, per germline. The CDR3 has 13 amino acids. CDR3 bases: TGTGCCAGCAGCTTATCAGGGAACACTGAAGCTTTCTTT. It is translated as CASSLSGNTEAFF.

The CDR3 protein is CASSYNRGQGGELFF. Written as DNA, the CDR3 is TGTGCCAGCAGTTATAACCGGGGCCAGGGGGGGGAGCTGTTTTTT. The V call is TRBV7-2, the J call TRBJ2-2; a weak D match, TRBD1 (6 bases). Trimming cost V 6 bases and J 8 bases, with 19 bases left between them. The CDR3 is 15 residues long. CDR1 is SGHTA and CDR2 is FQGNSA in the germline V gene. Using reference TRBV7-2 and TRBJ2-2 for the parts outside the CDR3, the full variable domain is GAGVSQSPSNKVTEKGKDVELRCDPISGHTALYWYRQSLGQGLEFLIYFQGNSAPDKSGLPSDRFSAERTGGSVSTLTIQRTQQEDSAVYLCASSYNRGQGGELFFGEGSRLTVL.

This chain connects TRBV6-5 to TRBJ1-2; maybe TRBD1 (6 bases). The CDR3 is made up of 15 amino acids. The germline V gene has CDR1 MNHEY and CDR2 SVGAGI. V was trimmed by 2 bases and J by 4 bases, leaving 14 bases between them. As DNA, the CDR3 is TGTGCCAGCAGTTACCAGGGGTCGAATCCCTATGGCTACACCTTC. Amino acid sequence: CASSYQGSNPYGYTF.

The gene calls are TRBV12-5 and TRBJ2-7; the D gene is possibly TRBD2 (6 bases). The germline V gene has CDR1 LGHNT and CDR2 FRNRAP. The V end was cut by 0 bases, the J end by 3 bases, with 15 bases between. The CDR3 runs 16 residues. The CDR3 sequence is CASGLVLGRNHYEQYF. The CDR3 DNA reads TGTGCTAGTGGTTTGGTACTGGGGAGGAATCACTACGAGCAGTACTTC.

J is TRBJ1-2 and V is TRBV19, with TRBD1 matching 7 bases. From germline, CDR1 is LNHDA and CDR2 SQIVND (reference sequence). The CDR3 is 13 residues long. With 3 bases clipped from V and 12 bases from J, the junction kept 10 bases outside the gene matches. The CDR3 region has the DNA TGTGCCAGTAGTATGTCCCGGACAGGCCCCGACACCTTC. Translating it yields CASSMSRTGPDTF.

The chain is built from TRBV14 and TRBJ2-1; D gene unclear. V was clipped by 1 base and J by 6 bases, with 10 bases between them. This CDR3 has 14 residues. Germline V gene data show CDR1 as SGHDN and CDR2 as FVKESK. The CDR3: CASSQGVWSNEQFF. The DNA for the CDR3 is TGTGCCAGCAGCCAAGGGGTTTGGAGCAATGAGCAGTTCTTC.

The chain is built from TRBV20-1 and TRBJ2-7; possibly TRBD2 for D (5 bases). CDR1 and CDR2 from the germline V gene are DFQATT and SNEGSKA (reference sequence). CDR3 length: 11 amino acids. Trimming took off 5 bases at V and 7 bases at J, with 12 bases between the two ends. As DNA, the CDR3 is TGCAGTGCTGGACTTGAGGGTGAGCAGTACTTC. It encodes CSAGLEGEQYF.

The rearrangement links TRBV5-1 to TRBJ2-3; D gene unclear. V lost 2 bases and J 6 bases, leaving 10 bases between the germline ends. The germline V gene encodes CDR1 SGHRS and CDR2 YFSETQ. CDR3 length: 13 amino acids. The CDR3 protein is CASSFKAEDTQYF. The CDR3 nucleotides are TGCGCCAGCAGCTTTAAGGCGGAGGATACGCAGTATTTT.

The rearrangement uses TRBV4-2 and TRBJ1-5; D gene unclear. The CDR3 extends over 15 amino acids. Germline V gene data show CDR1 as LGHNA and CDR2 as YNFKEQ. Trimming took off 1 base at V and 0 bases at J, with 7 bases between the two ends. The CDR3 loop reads CASSQVGNSNQPQHF. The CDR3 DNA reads TGTGCCAGCAGCCAAGTCGGTAATAGCAATCAGCCCCAGCATTTT.

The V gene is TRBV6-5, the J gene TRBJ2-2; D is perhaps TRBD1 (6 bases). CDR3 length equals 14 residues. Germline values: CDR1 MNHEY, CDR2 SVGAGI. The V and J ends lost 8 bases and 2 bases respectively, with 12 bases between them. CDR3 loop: CASYRTDNTGELFF. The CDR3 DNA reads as TGTGCCAGCTACCGGACAGATAACACCGGGGAGCTGTTTTTT.

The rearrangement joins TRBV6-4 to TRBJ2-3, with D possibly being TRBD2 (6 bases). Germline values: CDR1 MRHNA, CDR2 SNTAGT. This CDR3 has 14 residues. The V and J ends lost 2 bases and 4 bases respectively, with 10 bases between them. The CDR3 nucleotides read TGTGCCAGCAGTGACGCGGAGGGCGCAGATACGCAGTATTTT. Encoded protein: CASSDAEGADTQYF.

CDR3 DNA: TGCGCCAGCAGCCGCACTGGACGGGGACAGAACAATGAGCAGTTCTTC. This encodes CASSRTGRGQNNEQFF. This chain joins TRBV5-1 and TRBJ2-1; 7 nucleotides agree with TRBD1. The CDR3 has 16 amino acids. With V trimmed by 4 bases and J by 5 bases, 12 bases remained unmatched. The germline V gene has CDR1 SGHRS and CDR2 YFSETQ.

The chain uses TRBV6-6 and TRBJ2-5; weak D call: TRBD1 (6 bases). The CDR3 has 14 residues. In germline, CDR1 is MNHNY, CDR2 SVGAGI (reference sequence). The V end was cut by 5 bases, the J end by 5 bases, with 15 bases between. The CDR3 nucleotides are TGTGCCAGCAGTAACGTGGGACAACGGGAGACCCAGTACTTC. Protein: CASSNVGQRETQYF.

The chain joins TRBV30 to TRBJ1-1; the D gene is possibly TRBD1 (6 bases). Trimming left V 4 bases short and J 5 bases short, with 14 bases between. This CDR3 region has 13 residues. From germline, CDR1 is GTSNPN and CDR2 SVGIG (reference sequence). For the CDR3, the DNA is TGTGCCTGGAACATAGGGGGTGGGACTGAAGCTTTCTTT. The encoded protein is CAWNIGGGTEAFF.

CDR3 coding DNA: TGTGCCAGCAGCGTAGGGACAGCTCTTGCAACCTACGAGCAGTACTTC. It codes for CASSVGTALATYEQYF. This chain uses TRBV9 with TRBJ2-7, with D perhaps matching TRBD1 (6 bases). This CDR3 comprises 16 residues. From germline, CDR1 is SGDLS and CDR2 YYNGEE. Trimming left V 0 bases short and J 2 bases short, with 15 bases between. Together with reference TRBV9 and TRBJ2-7, the CDR3 gives the full variable domain: DSGVTQTPKHLITATGQRVTLRCSPRSGDLSVYWYQQSLDQGLQFLIQYYNGEERAKGNILERFSAQQFPDLHSELNLSSLELGDSALYFCASSVGTALATYEQYFGPGTRLTVT.